The 6 T cell receptor beta chains given below trace back to one sample, sequenced in a study of T-cell memory formation after mild COVID-19 (dated by TCRdb to the early 2020s). The protocol used for the library was 5' RACE. Sequencing was performed on an Illumina NovaSeq 6000. Starting from the raw public reads, TCRdb applied fastp trimming at Q25, assembled clones with MiXCR and retained in-frame beta chains. A single entry per CDR3 protein holds the most common genes and DNA from its merged rows. In all, the sample holds hundreds of thousands of distinct CDR3 sequences, and roughly 13% of those were seen once. In total, the top ten clones hold around a fifth of the sample. The sequenced sample consisted of PBMCs or a T cell subset sorted from them (not recorded which). Receptor source: a man between 18 and 35 years old who had mild COVID-19 (a few samples of this study predate the infection). The sample titles of this study are shuffled in the database, so cell type and time point are left out; the donor was told from shared clones.

The J gene is TRBJ1-4, the V gene TRBV7-2; the D gene is possibly TRBD1 (6 bases). Trimming shortened V by 3 bases and J by 13 bases, and 9 bases separated the two germline ends. CDR1 is SGHTA and CDR2 is FQGNSA in the germline V gene. CDR3 length equals 11 residues. The CDR3 bases are TGTGCCAGCAGCTTGGGGGGGCGACTGTTTTTT. Protein product: CASSLGGRLFF.

This sequence joins TRBV20-1 and TRBJ2-7; 7 bases fit TRBD1. The CDR3 runs 15 residues. Germline CDR1 is DFQATT and CDR2 is SNEGSKA (reference sequence). Trimming at V came to 2 bases and at J to 2 bases, leaving 9 bases not matched to a gene. The CDR3 DNA is TGCAGTGCTAGAAGTAGACAGGGTCCTACCTACGAGCAGTACTTC. Translation: CSARSRQGPTYEQYF.

This clonotype was observed many times. This chain links TRBV7-2 with TRBJ2-6; D assignment may be TRBD1 or TRBD2 (5 bases each). CDR3 length equals 18 residues. The germline gives CDR1 SGHTA, CDR2 FQGNSA. Trimming left V 2 bases short and J 0 bases short, with 14 bases between. CDR3 in amino acids: CASSLRRRQISGANVLTF. The CDR3 DNA reads as TGTGCCAGCAGCTTAAGGAGGCGACAGATCTCTGGGGCCAACGTCCTGACTTTC. The whole variable domain, filled in from reference TRBV7-2 and TRBJ2-6, reads GAGVSQSPSNKVTEKGKDVELRCDPISGHTALYWYRQSLGQGLEFLIYFQGNSAPDKSGLPSDRFSAERTGGSVSTLTIQRTQQEDSAVYLCASSLRRRQISGANVLTFGAGSRLTVL.

A few counts support this clonotype. The CDR3 sequence is CASSSPLSRRFGELFF. In nucleotides, the CDR3 is TGTGCCAGCAGTTCCCCTTTGTCCAGGAGATTTGGGGAGCTGTTTTTT. The V call is TRBV28, the J call TRBJ2-2; no clear D gene. The V gene's germline CDR1 is MDHEN and CDR2 SYDVKM. The length of the CDR3 is 16 residues. V lost 4 bases and J lost 8, with 20 bases in between. The full variable domain, its missing parts supplied by reference TRBV28 and TRBJ2-2, is DVKVTQSSRYLVKRTGEKVFLECVQDMDHENMFWYRQDPGLGLRLIYFSYDVKMKEKGDIPEGYSVSREKKERFSLILESASTNQTSMYLCASSSPLSRRFGELFFGEGSRLTVL.

The sample holds many counts of this clonotype. The chain links TRBV7-8 to TRBJ2-1; D remains ambiguous. The CDR3 covers 14 residues. Germline CDR1 SGHVS, CDR2 FQNEAQ. The V and J ends lost 1 base and 10 bases respectively, with 14 bases between them. The CDR3 reads CASSLGGPNLEQFF. The CDR3 nucleotides read TGTGCCAGCAGCTTAGGGGGTCCTAATCTAGAGCAGTTCTTC.

This chain connects TRBV4-1 to TRBJ2-1; 8 bases agree with TRBD2. Germline-derived CDR1 and CDR2 are MGHRA and YSYEKL. J was trimmed by 6 bases and V by 1 base; bases with no gene match: 8. CDR3 size: 16 residues. The CDR3 spells CASSQVGRGARNEQFF. In DNA, the CDR3 is TGCGCCAGCAGCCAAGTGGGGCGGGGGGCTCGCAATGAGCAGTTCTTC.